These 8 T cell receptor beta chains were all obtained from the same sample, sequenced in a study of blood T cell repertoires in COVID-19 (dated by TCRdb to 2018 to 2021). The library was prepared using the immunoSEQ multiplex PCR assay. The table comes from immuneACCESS by way of TCRdb, which keeps in-frame sequences with V and J called. Part of the clones is missing from these tables; in studies checked, under half for an unresolved V gene and the rest for unknown reasons. This sample gives tens of thousands of clones in total; 80% to 90% of them show up just once. Clones ranked in the top ten supply roughly 1.6% of the sample. The sample comprised peripheral blood. All receptors come from a man in his sixties with acute or convalescent COVID-19.

This rearrangement joins TRBV5-1 to TRBJ1-1, with D possibly TRBD1 on 6 matching bases. This CDR3 spans 15 amino acids. V dropped 3 bases and J dropped 5 bases, with 17 bases sitting between them. The germline gives CDR1 SGHRS, CDR2 YFSETQ. DNA of the CDR3: TGCGCCAGCAGCTCTGTCGCAGGGGCAGAGACTGAAGCTTTCTTT. This encodes CASSSVAGAETEAFF.

The V and J genes are TRBV10-2 and TRBJ2-7, with D maybe TRBD2 (6 bases). V was trimmed by 6 bases and J by 5 bases, leaving 17 bases between them. Germline lookup yields CDR1 WSHSY and CDR2 SAAADI. The CDR3 has 14 residues. The CDR3 nucleotides read TGCGCCAGCAGGTCAGGAGGGACGTCCGACGAGCAGTACTTC. Amino acid sequence: CASRSGGTSDEQYF.

J is TRBJ1-1 and V is TRBV3-1 (or the pseudogene TRBV3-2); maybe TRBD1 (6 bases). The CDR3 spans 17 residues. The V and J ends lost 4 bases and 0 bases respectively, with 18 bases between them. Germline-derived CDR1 and CDR2 are LGHDT and YNNKEL (reference sequence). Here the CDR3 reads CASSRPGAEGMNTEAFF. CDR3 sequence (DNA): TGTGCCAGCAGCCGGCCAGGGGCCGAGGGTATGAACACTGAAGCTTTCTTT.

V is TRBV4-1 and J is TRBJ2-7; perhaps TRBD1 as D (6 bases). Germline-derived CDR1 and CDR2 are MGHRA and YSYEKL. Trimming stripped 3 bases from V and 6 bases from J, with 18 bases between. The CDR3 totals 15 residues. The CDR3 bases are TGCGCCAGCAGCCACGACAGGATACTGTTGTCCGAGCAGTACTTC. It translates to CASSHDRILLSEQYF.

This clone was picked up one time. V usage is TRBV7-9 and J usage is TRBJ2-5; TRBD1 aligns across 7 bases. Germline CDR1 and CDR2: SEHNR and FQNEAQ (reference sequence). The CDR3 is made up of 13 amino acids. Germline trimming cut 7 bases from V and 4 bases from J; bases unmatched to any gene: 6. The CDR3 sequence is CASNMGQLETQYF. CDR3 nucleotides: TGTGCCAGCAACATGGGACAGTTAGAGACCCAGTACTTC.

J is TRBJ1-4 and V is TRBV5-1, with D hard to call. Trimming took off 3 bases at V and 0 bases at J, with 9 bases between the two ends. The CDR3 contains 15 residues. Germline values: CDR1 SGHRS, CDR2 YFSETQ. This CDR3 is CASSSGATTNEKLFF. As DNA, the CDR3 is TGCGCCAGCAGCTCAGGCGCTACAACTAATGAAAAACTGTTTTTT.

The chain employs TRBV6-1 and TRBJ1-1; D possibly corresponds to TRBD1 (5 bases). Germline CDR1 reads MNHNS; CDR2 reads SASEGT. The CDR3 runs 12 residues. V shed 2 bases and J shed 7 bases, with 8 bases lying between them. Written as DNA, the CDR3 is TGTGCCAGCAGTGAACGCACAGGTGAAGCTTTCTTT. It specifies CASSERTGEAFF.

The chain recombines TRBV18 with TRBJ2-1; D unresolved. Germline V gives CDR1 KGHSH, CDR2 LQKENI. The V end lost 3 bases, the J end lost 10 bases, and 19 bases lay between the germline ends. The CDR3 has 15 residues. The CDR3 reads CASSPQTVSVREQFF. CDR3 DNA sequence: TGTGCCAGCTCACCGCAGACCGTTTCCGTCAGGGAGCAGTTCTTC. Using reference TRBV18 and TRBJ2-1 for the parts outside the CDR3, the full variable domain is NAGVMQNPRHLVRRRGQEARLRCSPMKGHSHVYWYRQLPEEGLKFMVYLQKENIIDESGMPKERFSAEFPKEGPSILRIQQVVRGDSAAYFCASSPQTVSVREQFFGPGTRLTVL.